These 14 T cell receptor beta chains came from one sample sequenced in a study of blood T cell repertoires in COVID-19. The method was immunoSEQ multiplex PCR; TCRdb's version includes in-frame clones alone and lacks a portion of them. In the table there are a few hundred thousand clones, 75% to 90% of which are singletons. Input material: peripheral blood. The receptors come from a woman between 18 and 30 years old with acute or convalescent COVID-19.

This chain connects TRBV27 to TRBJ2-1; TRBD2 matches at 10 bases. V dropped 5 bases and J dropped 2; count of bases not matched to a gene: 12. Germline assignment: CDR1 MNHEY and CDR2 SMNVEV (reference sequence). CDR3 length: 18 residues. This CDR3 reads CASSLIPSGRVPYNEQFF. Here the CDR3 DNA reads TGTGCCAGCAGTCTTATTCCTAGCGGGAGAGTCCCCTACAATGAGCAGTTCTTC.

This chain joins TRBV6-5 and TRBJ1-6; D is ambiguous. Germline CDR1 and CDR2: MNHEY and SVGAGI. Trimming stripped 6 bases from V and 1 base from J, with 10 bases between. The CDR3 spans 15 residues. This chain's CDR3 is CASRTGWSYNSPLHF. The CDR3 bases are TGTGCCAGCAGGACTGGGTGGTCCTATAATTCACCCCTCCACTTT.

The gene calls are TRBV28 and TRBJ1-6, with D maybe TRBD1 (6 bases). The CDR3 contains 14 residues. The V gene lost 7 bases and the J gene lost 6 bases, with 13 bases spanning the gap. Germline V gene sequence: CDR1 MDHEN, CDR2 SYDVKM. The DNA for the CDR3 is TGTGCCAGCACCCAGGGAGGGGGTAATTCACCCCTCCACTTT. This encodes CASTQGGGNSPLHF.

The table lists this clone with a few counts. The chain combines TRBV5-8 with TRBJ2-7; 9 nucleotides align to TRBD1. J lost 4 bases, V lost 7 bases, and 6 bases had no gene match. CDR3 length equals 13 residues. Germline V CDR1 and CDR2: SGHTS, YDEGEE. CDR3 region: CASAGTGKYEQYF. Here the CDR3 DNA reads TGTGCCAGCGCTGGGACAGGGAAGTACGAGCAGTACTTC.

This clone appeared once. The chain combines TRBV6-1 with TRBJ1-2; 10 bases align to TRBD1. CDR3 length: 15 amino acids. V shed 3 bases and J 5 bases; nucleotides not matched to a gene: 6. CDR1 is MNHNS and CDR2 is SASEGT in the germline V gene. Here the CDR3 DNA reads TGTGCCAGCAGTGAGGGGACAGGGGTTTGGTATGGCTACACCTTC. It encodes CASSEGTGVWYGYTF.

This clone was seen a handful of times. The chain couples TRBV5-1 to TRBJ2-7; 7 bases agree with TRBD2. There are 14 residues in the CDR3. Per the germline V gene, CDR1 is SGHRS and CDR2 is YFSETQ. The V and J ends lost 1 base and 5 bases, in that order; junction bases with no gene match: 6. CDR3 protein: CASSLSSGIHEQYF. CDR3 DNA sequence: TGCGCCAGCAGCTTGAGCAGCGGGATTCACGAGCAGTACTTC.

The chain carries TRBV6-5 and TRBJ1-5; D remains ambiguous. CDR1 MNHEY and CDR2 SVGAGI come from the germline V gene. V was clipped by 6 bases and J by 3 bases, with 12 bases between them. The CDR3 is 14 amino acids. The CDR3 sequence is CASRADINNQPQHF. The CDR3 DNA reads TGTGCCAGCAGGGCTGACATTAACAATCAGCCCCAGCATTTT.

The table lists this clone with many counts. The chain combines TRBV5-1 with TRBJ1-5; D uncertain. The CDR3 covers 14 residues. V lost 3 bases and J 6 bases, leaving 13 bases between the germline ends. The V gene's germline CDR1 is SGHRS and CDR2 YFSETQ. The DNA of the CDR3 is TGCGCCAGCAGCTATTCCCCTAACGGTCAGCCCCAGCATTTT. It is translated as CASSYSPNGQPQHF.

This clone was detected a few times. CDR3 amino acids: CASRGTGGNTIYF. The CDR3 nucleotides are TGCGCCAGCCGAGGAACGGGTGGAAACACCATATATTTT. V is TRBV5-1 and J is TRBJ1-3; D call uncertain. The germline V and J ends were trimmed by 7 bases and 3 bases, with 11 bases remaining between them. The CDR3 consists of 13 residues. The germline V gene encodes CDR1 SGHRS and CDR2 YFSETQ.

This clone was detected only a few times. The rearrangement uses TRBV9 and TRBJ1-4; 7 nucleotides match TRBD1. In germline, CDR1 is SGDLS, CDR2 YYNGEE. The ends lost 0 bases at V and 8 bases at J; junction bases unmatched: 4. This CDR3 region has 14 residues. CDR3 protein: CASSVAPGGEKLFF. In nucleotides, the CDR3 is TGTGCCAGCAGCGTAGCTCCAGGGGGAGAAAAACTGTTTTTT.

The CDR3 sequence: CASSPDRTNYGYTF. The CDR3 DNA follows: TGTGCCAGCAGCCCGGACAGGACTAACTATGGCTACACCTTC. The V gene is TRBV28, the J gene TRBJ1-2; 7 bases align to TRBD1. V lost 6 bases and J lost 0; bases outside the gene matches: 4. Germline CDR1 reads MDHEN; CDR2 reads SYDVKM. The CDR3 sequence is 14 residues long.

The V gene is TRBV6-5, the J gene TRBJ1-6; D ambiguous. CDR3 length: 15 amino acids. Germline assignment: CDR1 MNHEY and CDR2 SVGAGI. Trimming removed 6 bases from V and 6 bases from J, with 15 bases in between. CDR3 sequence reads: CASSPPERVNSPLHF. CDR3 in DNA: TGTGCCAGCAGCCCCCCGGAGAGGGTTAATTCACCCCTCCACTTT.

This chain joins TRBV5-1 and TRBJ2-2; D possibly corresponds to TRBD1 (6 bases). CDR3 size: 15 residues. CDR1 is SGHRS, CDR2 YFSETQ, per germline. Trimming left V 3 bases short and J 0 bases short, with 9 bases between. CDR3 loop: CASSWTATNTGELFF. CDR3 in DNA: TGCGCCAGCAGCTGGACAGCTACGAACACCGGGGAGCTGTTTTTT.

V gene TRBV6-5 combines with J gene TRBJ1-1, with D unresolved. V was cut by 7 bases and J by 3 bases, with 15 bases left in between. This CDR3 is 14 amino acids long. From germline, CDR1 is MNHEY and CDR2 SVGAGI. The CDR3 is CASTTGGMDTEAFF. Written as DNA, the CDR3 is TGTGCCAGCACCACGGGCGGGATGGACACTGAAGCTTTCTTT.